Below, one T cell receptor beta chain is given with its context. TCRdb's table, derived via immunoSEQ multiplex PCR, lists solely in-frame clones and lacks some. The table has 40,000 to 60,000 clones, 70% to 85% seen once. The data originate from a study of blood T cell repertoires in COVID-19. At the level of the study: T cells, B-cell-depleted T cells, or PBMCs supplied cDNA or gDNA.

The sequenced sample consisted of peripheral blood. This TCR was recovered from a man between 65 and 85 years old with acute or convalescent COVID-19.

CDR3 DNA sequence: TGTGCCAGCAGTCGACCCGCCCGACAGGGTAGGTTGGGTACTGGGGCCAACGTCCTGACTTTC. Amino acid sequence: CASSRPARQGRLGTGANVLTF. The chain has TRBV2 and TRBJ2-6; the match to TRBD1 covers 7 bases. In germline, CDR1 is SNHLY, CDR2 FYNNEI. The CDR3 sequence is 21 residues long. V shed 5 bases, J shed 2 bases, and the junction held 21 bases outside the gene matches. Full variable domain (missing parts from reference TRBV2 and TRBJ2-6): EPEVTQTPSHQVTQMGQEVILRCVPISNHLYFYWYRQILGQKVEFLVSFYNNEISEKSEIFDDQFSVERPDGSNFTLKIRSTKLEDSAMYFCASSRPARQGRLGTGANVLTFGAGSRLTVL.